One sample yielded the 14 T cell receptor beta chains listed below, sequenced in a study of stem cell transplantation in POMP-related autoinflammatory disease. The method was immunoSEQ multiplex PCR; TCRdb's version includes in-frame clones alone and lacks a portion of them. The sample comprises some 69,000 clones, roughly 93% of which are singletons, and 0.66% rests with the top ten. The sequencing used CD4+ T cells from PBMCs, collected after stem cell transplantation. The source of these receptors is a human patient with POMP-related autoinflammation and immune dysregulation (PRAID). Some T cells may be supplied by the graft donor.

V usage is TRBV28 and J usage is TRBJ2-1; D is perhaps TRBD2 (7 bases). Germline loops: CDR1 MDHEN, CDR2 SYDVKM. The length of the CDR3 is 16 residues. Trimming pared 6 bases from V and 8 bases from J, leaving 23 bases between. For the CDR3, the DNA is TGTGCCAGCAGAGGCCGGATGTGGGGGGGCATCGATGAGCAGTTCTTC. Its translation is CASRGRMWGGIDEQFF.

The rearrangement uses TRBV2 and TRBJ1-3, with 8 bases identical to TRBD1. CDR1 and CDR2 (germline): SNHLY, FYNNEI. CDR3 size: 15 residues. J was trimmed by 0 bases and V by 8 bases; bases with no gene match: 6. The CDR3 DNA reads as TGTGCCAGCTCCGGGACAGGAGCCTCTGGAAACACCATATATTTT. It is translated as CASSGTGASGNTIYF.

This clone was observed a single time. This chain links TRBV11-2 with TRBJ1-1, with D perhaps matching TRBD1 (5 bases). The ends were cut back, 5 bases at V and 4 bases at J, with 14 bases in the middle. The germline V gene has CDR1 SGHAT and CDR2 FQNNGV. The CDR3 is made up of 14 amino acids. CDR3 nucleotides: TGTGCCAGCAGCCTGCGTTTAAGGGGCACTGAAGCTTTCTTT. It is translated as CASSLRLRGTEAFF.

The chain recombines TRBV28 with TRBJ2-6, with 9 nucleotides matching TRBD1. The V and J ends lost 7 bases and 3 bases, in that order; junction bases with no gene match: 4. The CDR3 length is 15 residues. Germline V gene sequence: CDR1 MDHEN, CDR2 SYDVKM. CDR3 sequence: CASTGQGSGANVLTF. CDR3 nucleotides: TGTGCCAGCACGGGACAGGGAAGTGGGGCCAACGTCCTGACTTTC.

This clone was seen just once. V gene TRBV5-6 combines with J gene TRBJ2-2; D ambiguous. CDR1 is SGHDT, CDR2 YYEEEE, per germline. V shed 4 bases and J shed 5 bases, with 18 bases lying between them. The length of the CDR3 is 16 residues. The CDR3 protein is CASSPRTGRGTGELFF. The CDR3 DNA reads TGTGCCAGCAGCCCGCGGACGGGCCGAGGTACCGGGGAGCTGTTTTTT.

The chain joins TRBV19 to TRBJ2-5, with 9 bases lining up with TRBD1. Germline V gene data show CDR1 as LNHDA and CDR2 as SQIVND (reference sequence). Trimming took 6 bases from V and 2 from J; bases not matched to a gene: 7. The CDR3 length is 15 residues. CDR3 sequence: CASSPDRGLQETQYF. CDR3 coding DNA: TGTGCCAGTAGCCCGGACAGGGGATTACAAGAGACCCAGTACTTC.

As DNA, the CDR3 is TGTGCCAGCAGTGAATCTTACAGGGGCCCCCGGACCGGGGAGCTGTTTTTT. It encodes CASSESYRGPRTGELFF. This chain connects TRBV25-1 to TRBJ2-2, with 7 positions matching TRBD1. V dropped 1 base and J dropped 5; count of bases not matched to a gene: 10. The CDR3 is 17 residues long. Germline V gene lookup returns CDR1 MGHDK and CDR2 SYGVNS.

This clone was picked up one time. The chain recombines TRBV28 with TRBJ1-4; weak D call: TRBD1 (5 bases). The CDR3 consists of 13 residues. Per the germline V gene, CDR1 is MDHEN and CDR2 is SYDVKM. V was clipped by 4 bases and J by 8 bases, with 11 bases between them. CDR3 sequence: CASSSGVEEKLFF. In DNA form, the CDR3 reads TGTGCCAGCAGTTCGGGGGTGGAGGAAAAACTGTTTTTT.

This clone was recorded a few times. This chain uses TRBV5-1 with TRBJ2-5; TRBD1 aligns across 9 bases. Losses at the gene ends were 0 bases for V and 6 bases for J; bases not matched to a gene: 6. The germline CDR1 and CDR2 sequences are SGHRS and YFSETQ. CDR3 length: 15 residues. CDR3: CASSLGQGVVKTQYF. In nucleotides, the CDR3 is TGCGCCAGCAGCTTGGGACAGGGGGTCGTGAAGACCCAGTACTTC.

This clone has only one observation. J is TRBJ1-4 and V is TRBV4-1; 8 bases agree with TRBD1. The germline V gene has CDR1 MGHRA and CDR2 YSYEKL. V trimming: 3 bases; J trimming: 8 bases; junction bases outside the gene matches: 5. The CDR3 consists of 14 residues. CDR3 coding DNA: TGCGCCAGCAGCCAGAGGGACAGGAGGGAAAAACTGTTTTTT. Amino acid sequence: CASSQRDRREKLFF.

The chain links TRBV28 to TRBJ2-6; 8 bases match TRBD2. Germline V CDR1 and CDR2: MDHEN, SYDVKM. This CDR3 comprises 15 residues. V lost 5 bases and J lost 1; bases outside the gene matches: 1. CDR3 sequence: CASSPSGSGANVLTF. DNA for the CDR3: TGTGCCAGCAGTCCTAGCGGGTCTGGGGCCAACGTCCTGACTTTC.

The CDR3, as DNA: TGTGCCAGTACCCCCCTGGATGGGAACTCTGGGGCCAACGTCCTGACTTTC. It specifies CASTPLDGNSGANVLTF. The chain joins TRBV19 to TRBJ2-6; D uncertain. The V gene's germline CDR1 is LNHDA and CDR2 SQIVND (reference sequence). Trimming took off 7 bases at V and 0 bases at J, with 16 bases between the two ends. The CDR3 has 17 amino acids.

The chain links TRBV11-2 to TRBJ1-5, with D maybe TRBD1 (6 bases). Germline V gene sequence: CDR1 SGHAT, CDR2 FQNNGV. V was pared by 5 bases and J by 7 bases, with 18 bases between. CDR3 size: 15 residues. The DNA of the CDR3 is TGTGCCAGCAGCGTCGGGACACTGCCGGCGCAGCCCCAGCATTTT. Protein sequence: CASSVGTLPAQPQHF.

The chain links TRBV24-1 to TRBJ2-3, with unresolved D. The CDR3 extends over 13 amino acids. With 5 bases removed from V and 1 base from J, the gap between germline ends came to 6 bases. Per germline, CDR1 KGHDR and CDR2 SFDVKD. Here the CDR3 reads CATSAWGTDTQYF. The CDR3, as DNA: TGTGCCACCAGTGCCTGGGGCACAGATACGCAGTATTTT.